This T cell receptor beta chain was sequenced during a study of T-cell memory formation after mild COVID-19. The table lists this clonotype with a count of one. Its matching antigen is unknown. Germline and junction disagree at one end, which may indicate a read error. There are 11 residues in the CDR3. Germline values: CDR1 SQVTM, CDR2 ANQGSEA. 5'RACE primed from the constant segment yielded TCR alpha and TCR beta cDNA libraries bearing sample barcodes and UMIs. In TCRdb, the 5' RACE reads were re-called with MiXCR into one record per CDR3 protein. The table lists 200,000 to 250,000 distinct CDR3 sequences, 27% of them singletons, with about an eighth in the top ten. Study observations and caveats: Confirmation was lacking for SARS-CoV-2 specificity of second-wave clones that peaked on day 37. CD8+ contracting clones occupied EMRA, while CD4+ ones occupied mainly CM and EM. Day 15 to 85 contractors were CD4/CD8 balanced; later expanders leaned CD4+.

This clonotype originated in an adult woman who had mild COVID-19 (a few samples of this study predate the infection). Cell type and time point are not known. The V gene is TRBV29-1, the J gene TRBJ2-1, with D hard to call. Sequencing input: PBMCs or a T cell subset sorted from them (not recorded which). The CDR3 DNA reads as TGCAGCGTTGACCATTACAATGAGCAGTTATTC. Residues: CSVDHYNEQLF.